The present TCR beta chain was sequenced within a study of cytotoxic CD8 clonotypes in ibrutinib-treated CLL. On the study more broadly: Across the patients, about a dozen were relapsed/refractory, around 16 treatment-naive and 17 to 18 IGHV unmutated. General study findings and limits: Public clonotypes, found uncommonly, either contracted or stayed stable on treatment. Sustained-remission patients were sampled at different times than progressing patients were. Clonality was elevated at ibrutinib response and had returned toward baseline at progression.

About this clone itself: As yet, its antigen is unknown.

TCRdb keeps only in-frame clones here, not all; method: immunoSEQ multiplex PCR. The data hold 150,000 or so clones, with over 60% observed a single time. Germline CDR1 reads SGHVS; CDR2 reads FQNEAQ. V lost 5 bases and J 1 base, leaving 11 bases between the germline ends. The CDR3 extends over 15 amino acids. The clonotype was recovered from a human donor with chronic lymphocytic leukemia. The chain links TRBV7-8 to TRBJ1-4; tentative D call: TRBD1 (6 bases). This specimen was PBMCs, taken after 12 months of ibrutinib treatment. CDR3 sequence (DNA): TGTGCCAGCAGCCTCCGAGGGGGAACTAATGAAAAACTGTTTTTT. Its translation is CASSLRGGTNEKLFF.